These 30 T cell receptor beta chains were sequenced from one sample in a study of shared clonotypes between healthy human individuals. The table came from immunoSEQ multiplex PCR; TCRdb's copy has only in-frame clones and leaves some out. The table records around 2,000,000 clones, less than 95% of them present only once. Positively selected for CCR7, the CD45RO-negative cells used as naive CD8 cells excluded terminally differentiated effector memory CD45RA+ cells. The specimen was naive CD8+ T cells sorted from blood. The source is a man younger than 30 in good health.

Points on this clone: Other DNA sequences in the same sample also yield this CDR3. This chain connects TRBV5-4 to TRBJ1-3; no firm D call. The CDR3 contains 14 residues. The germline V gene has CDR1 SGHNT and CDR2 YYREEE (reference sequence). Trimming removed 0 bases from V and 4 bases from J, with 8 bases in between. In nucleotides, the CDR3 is TGTGCCAGCAGCTTGGATTCGGCCGGAAACACCATATATTTT. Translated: CASSLDSAGNTIYF.

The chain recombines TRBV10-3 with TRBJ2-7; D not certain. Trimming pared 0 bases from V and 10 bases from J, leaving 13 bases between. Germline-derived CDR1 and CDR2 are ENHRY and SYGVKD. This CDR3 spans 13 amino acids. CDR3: CAISESPGAEQYF. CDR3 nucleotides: TGTGCCATCAGTGAGTCCCCGGGCGCCGAACAGTACTTC.

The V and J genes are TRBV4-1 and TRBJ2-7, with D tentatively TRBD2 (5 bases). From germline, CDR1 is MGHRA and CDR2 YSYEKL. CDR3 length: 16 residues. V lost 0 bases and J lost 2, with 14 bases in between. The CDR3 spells CASSQDFGSATYEQYF. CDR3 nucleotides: TGCGCCAGCAGCCAAGATTTTGGTAGCGCAACCTACGAGCAGTACTTC.

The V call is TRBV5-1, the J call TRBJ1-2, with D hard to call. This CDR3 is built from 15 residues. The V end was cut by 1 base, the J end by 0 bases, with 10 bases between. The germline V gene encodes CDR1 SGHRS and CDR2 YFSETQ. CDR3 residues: CASSLSSQPNYGYTF. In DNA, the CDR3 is TGCGCCAGCAGCTTGTCCAGCCAGCCTAACTATGGCTACACCTTC. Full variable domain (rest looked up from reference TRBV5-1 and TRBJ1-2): KAGVTQTPRYLIKTRGQQVTLSCSPISGHRSVSWYQQTPGQGLQFLFEYFSETQRNKGNFPGRFSGRQFSNSRSEMNVSTLELGDSALYLCASSLSSQPNYGYTFGSGTRLTVV.

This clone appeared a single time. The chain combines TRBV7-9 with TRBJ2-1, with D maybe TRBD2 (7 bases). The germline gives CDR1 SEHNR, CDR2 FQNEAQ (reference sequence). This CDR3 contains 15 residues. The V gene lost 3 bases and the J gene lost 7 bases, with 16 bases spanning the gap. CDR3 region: CASSLTQGGENEQFF. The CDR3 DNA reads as TGTGCCAGCAGCTTGACACAGGGAGGGGAGAATGAGCAGTTCTTC. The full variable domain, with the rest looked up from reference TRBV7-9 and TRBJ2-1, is DTGVSQNPRHKITKRGQNVTFRCDPISEHNRLYWYRQTLGQGPEFLTYFQNEAQLEKSRLLSDRFSAERPKGSFSTLEIQRTEQGDSAMYLCASSLTQGGENEQFFGPGTRLTVL.

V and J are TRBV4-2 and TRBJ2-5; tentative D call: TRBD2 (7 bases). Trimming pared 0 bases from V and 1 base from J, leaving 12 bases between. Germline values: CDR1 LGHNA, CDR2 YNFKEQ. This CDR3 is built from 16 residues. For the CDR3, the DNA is TGTGCCAGCAGCCAAGAGGGGGGGGCAGCCCAAGAGACCCAGTACTTC. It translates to CASSQEGGAAQETQYF.

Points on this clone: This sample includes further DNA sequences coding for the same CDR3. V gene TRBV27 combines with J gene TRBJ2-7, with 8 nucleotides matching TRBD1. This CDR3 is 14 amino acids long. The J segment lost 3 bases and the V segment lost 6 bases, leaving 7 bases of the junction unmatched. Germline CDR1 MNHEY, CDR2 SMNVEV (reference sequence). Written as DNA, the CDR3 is TGTGCCAGCAGCCCGGACAGGGTTGGCTACGAGCAGTACTTC. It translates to CASSPDRVGYEQYF.

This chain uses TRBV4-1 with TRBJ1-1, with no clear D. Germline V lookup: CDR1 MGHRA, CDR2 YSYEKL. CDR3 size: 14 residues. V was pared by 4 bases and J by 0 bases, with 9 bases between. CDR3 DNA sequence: TGCGCCAGCAGCCGCGCCGGACTGAACACTGAAGCTTTCTTT. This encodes CASSRAGLNTEAFF.

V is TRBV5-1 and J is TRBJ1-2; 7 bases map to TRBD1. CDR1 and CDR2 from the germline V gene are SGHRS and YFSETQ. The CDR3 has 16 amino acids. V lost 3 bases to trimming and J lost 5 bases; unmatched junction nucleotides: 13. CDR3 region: CASSWRFRDSIYGYTF. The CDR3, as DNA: TGCGCCAGCAGCTGGAGATTTAGGGACAGCATATATGGCTACACCTTC.

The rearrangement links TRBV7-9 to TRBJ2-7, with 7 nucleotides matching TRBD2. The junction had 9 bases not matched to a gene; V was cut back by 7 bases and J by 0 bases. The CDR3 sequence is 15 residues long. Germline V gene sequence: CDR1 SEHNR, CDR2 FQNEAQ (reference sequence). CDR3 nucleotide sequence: TGTGCCAGCATCCCCCGGGGAGGGAGCTCCTACGAGCAGTACTTC. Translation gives CASIPRGGSSYEQYF. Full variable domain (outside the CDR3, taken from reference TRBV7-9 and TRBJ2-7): DTGVSQNPRHKITKRGQNVTFRCDPISEHNRLYWYRQTLGQGPEFLTYFQNEAQLEKSRLLSDRFSAERPKGSFSTLEIQRTEQGDSAMYLCASIPRGGSSYEQYFGPGTRLTVT.

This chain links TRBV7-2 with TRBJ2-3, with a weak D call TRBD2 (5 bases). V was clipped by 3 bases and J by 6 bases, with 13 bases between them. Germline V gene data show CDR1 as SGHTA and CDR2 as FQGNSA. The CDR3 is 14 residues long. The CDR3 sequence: CASSLDGIPDTQYF. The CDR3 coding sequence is TGTGCCAGCAGCTTGGACGGGATCCCGGATACGCAGTATTTT.

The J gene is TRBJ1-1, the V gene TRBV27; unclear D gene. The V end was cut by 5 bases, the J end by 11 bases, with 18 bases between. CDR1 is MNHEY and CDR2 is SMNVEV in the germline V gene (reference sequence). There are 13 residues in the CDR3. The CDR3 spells CASSPRTALIAFF. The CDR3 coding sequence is TGTGCCAGCAGTCCTCGGACGGCCCTAATCGCTTTCTTT.

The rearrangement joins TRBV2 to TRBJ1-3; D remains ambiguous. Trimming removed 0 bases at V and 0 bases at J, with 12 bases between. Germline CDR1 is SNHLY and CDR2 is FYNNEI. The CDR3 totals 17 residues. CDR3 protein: CASSEALEGSSGNTIYF. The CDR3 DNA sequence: TGTGCCAGCAGTGAAGCGCTGGAGGGATCCTCTGGAAACACCATATATTTT.

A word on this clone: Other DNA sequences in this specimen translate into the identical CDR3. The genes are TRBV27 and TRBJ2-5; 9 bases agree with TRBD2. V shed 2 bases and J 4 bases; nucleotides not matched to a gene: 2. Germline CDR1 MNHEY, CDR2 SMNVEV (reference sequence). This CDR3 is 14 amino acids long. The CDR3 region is CASSLTSGLETQYF. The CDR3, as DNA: TGTGCCAGCAGTTTAACTAGCGGGTTAGAGACCCAGTACTTC.

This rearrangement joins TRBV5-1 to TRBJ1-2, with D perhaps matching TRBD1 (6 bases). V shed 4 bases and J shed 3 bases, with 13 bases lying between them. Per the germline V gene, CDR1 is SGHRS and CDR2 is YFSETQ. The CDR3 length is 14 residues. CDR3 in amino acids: CASSGPGVDYGYTF. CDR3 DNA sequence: TGCGCCAGCAGCGGTCCAGGGGTGGACTATGGCTACACCTTC.

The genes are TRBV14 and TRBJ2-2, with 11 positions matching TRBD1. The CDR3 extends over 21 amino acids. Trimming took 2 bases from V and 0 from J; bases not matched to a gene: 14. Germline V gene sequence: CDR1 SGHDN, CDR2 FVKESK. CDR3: CASSQQKGQGVLAANTGELFF. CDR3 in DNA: TGTGCCAGCAGCCAACAAAAGGGACAGGGGGTATTAGCGGCGAACACCGGGGAGCTGTTTTTT. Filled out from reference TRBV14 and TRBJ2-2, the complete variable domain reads EAGVTQFPSHSVIEKGQTVTLRCDPISGHDNLYWYRRVMGKEIKFLLHFVKESKQDESGMPNNRFLAERTGGTYSTLKVQPAELEDSGVYFCASSQQKGQGVLAANTGELFFGEGSRLTVL.

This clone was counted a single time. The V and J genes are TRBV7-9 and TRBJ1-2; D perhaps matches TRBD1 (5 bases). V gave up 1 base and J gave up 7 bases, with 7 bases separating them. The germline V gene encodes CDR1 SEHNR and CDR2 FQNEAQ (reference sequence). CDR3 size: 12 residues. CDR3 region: CASSLVGGGYTF. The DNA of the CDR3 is TGTGCCAGCAGCTTAGTTGGGGGTGGCTACACCTTC.

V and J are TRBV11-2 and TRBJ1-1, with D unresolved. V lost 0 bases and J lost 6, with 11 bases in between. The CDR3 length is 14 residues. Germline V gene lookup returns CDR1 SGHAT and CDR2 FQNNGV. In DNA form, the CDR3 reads TGTGCCAGCAGCTTAGATCATGGATTCGCTGAAGCTTTCTTT. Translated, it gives CASSLDHGFAEAFF.

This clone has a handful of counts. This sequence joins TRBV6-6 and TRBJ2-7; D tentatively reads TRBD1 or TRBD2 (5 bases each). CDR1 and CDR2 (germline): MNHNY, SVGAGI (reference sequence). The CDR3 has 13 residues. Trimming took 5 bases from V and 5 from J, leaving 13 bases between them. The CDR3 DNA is TGTGCCAGCAGTGGCAGGGTCGGGGACGAGCAGTACTTC. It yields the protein CASSGRVGDEQYF.

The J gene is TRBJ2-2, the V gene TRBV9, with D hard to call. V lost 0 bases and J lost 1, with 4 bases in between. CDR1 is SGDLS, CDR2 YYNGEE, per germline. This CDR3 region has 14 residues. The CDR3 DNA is TGTGCCAGCAGCGTAGCTCAGAACACCGGGGAGCTGTTTTTT. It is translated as CASSVAQNTGELFF. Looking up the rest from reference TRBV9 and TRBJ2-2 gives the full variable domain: DSGVTQTPKHLITATGQRVTLRCSPRSGDLSVYWYQQSLDQGLQFLIQYYNGEERAKGNILERFSAQQFPDLHSELNLSSLELGDSALYFCASSVAQNTGELFFGEGSRLTVL.

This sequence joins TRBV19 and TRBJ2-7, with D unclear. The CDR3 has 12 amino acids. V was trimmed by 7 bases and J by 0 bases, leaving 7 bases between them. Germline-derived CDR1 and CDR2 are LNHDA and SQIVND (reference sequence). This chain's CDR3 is CASTGRSYEQYF. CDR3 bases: TGTGCCAGTACAGGACGCTCCTACGAGCAGTACTTC. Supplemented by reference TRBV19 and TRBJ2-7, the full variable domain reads DGGITQSPKYLFRKEGQNVTLSCEQNLNHDAMYWYRQDPGQGLRLIYYSQIVNDFQKGDIAEGYSVSREKKESFPLTVTSAQKNPTAFYLCASTGRSYEQYFGPGTRLTVT.

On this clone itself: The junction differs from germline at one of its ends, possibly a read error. The CDR3 reads CASSLAPVWDTGELFF. CDR3 sequence (DNA): TGTGCTAGCAGCTTAGCCCCTGTATGGGACACCGGGGAGCTGTTTTTT. This rearrangement joins TRBV7-7 to TRBJ2-2; D unclear. Germline CDR1 is SSHAT and CDR2 is FNYEAQ (reference sequence). The CDR3 is 16 amino acids.

The CDR3 DNA is TGTGCCAGCAGTTCATATGTGGATAGCAATCAGCCCCAGCATTTT. As protein: CASSSYVDSNQPQHF. V gene TRBV27 combines with J gene TRBJ1-5; D ambiguous. The germline CDR1 and CDR2 sequences are MNHEY and SMNVEV (reference sequence). Trimming left V 4 bases short and J 0 bases short, with 10 bases between. The CDR3 runs to 15 residues.

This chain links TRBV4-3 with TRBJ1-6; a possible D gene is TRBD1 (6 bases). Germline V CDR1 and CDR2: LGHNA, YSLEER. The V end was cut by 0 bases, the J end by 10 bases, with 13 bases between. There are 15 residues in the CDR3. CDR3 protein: CASSQEHSRGSPLHF. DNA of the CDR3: TGCGCCAGCAGCCAAGAACACTCCAGGGGATCACCCCTCCACTTT.

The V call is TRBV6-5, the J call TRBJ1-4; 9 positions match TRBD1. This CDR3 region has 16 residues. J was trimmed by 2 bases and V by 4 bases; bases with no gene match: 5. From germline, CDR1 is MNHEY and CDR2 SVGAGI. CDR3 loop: CASSSNTGGTNEKLFF. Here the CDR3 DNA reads TGTGCCAGCAGTTCGAATACAGGGGGCACTAATGAAAAACTGTTTTTT.

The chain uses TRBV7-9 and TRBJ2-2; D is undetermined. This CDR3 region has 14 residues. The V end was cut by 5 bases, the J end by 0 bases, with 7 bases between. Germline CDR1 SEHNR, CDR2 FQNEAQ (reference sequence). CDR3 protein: CASSQGPNTGELFF. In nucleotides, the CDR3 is TGTGCCAGCAGCCAAGGCCCGAACACCGGGGAGCTGTTTTTT.

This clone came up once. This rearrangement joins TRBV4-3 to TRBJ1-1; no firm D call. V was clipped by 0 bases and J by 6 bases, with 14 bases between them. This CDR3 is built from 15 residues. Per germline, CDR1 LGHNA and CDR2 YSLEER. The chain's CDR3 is CASSQDSGPPAEAFF. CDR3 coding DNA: TGCGCCAGCAGCCAAGATTCTGGGCCACCCGCTGAAGCTTTCTTT.

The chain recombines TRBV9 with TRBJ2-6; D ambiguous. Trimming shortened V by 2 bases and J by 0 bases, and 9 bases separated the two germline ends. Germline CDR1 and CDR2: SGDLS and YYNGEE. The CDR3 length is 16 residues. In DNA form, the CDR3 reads TGTGCCAGCAGCGTGGACGGTTACTCTGGGGCCAACGTCCTGACTTTC. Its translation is CASSVDGYSGANVLTF.

CDR3 sequence (DNA): TGTGCCAGCAGTGGCATACTAGGAAAACTGTTTTTT. Its translation is CASSGILGKLFF. The chain links TRBV27 to TRBJ1-4; D gene unclear. Trimming took 5 bases from V and 10 from J, leaving 11 bases between them. This CDR3 is 12 amino acids long. Per the germline V gene, CDR1 is MNHEY and CDR2 is SMNVEV (reference sequence).

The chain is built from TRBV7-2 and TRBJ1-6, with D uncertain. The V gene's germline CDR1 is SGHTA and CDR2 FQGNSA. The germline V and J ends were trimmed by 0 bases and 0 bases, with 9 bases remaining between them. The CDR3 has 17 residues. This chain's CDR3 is CASSLAVESSYNSPLHF. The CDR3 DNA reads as TGTGCCAGCAGCTTAGCGGTAGAAAGCTCCTATAATTCACCCCTCCACTTT. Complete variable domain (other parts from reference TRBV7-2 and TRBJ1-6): GAGVSQSPSNKVTEKGKDVELRCDPISGHTALYWYRQSLGQGLEFLIYFQGNSAPDKSGLPSDRFSAERTGGSVSTLTIQRTQQEDSAVYLCASSLAVESSYNSPLHFGNGTRLTVT.